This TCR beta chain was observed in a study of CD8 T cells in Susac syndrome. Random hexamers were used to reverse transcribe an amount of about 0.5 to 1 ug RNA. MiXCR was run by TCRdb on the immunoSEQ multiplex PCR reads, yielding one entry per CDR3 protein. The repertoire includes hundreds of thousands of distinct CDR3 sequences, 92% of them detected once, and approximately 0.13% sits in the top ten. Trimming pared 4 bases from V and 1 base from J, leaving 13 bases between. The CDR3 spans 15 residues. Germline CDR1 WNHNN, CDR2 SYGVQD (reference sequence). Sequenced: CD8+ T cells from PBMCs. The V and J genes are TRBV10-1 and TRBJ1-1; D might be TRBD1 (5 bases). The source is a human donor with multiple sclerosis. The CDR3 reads CASSGLPGRNTEAFF. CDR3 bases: TGCGCCAGCAGTGGACTTCCGGGACGGAACACTGAAGCTTTCTTT.